A selection of T cell receptor beta chains follows, all from one sample in a study of CD8+ T cells in alopecia areata. Using immunoSEQ multiplex PCR, the repertoire was profiled, and TCRdb retains in-frame clones only, with some absent. The table includes roughly 120,000 clones, approximately 55% detected once. Source: CD4+ T cells sorted from blood, taken at week 24, from a patient treated with tofacitinib. These receptors originate from a human donor with alopecia areata. Both conserved end residues are part of each CDR3. D genes are given only for firm matches. Size is omitted from some rows. Given values are once, few, many or a class for expanded clones.

cdr3_nt cdr3_aa v_call clone_size d_call j_call
TGTGCCAGCAGCCAAGCGTCCCAAGACGGCGAGCAGTATTTT CASSQASQDGEQYF TRBV4-2 few . TRBJ2-3
TGCGCCAGCAGCTGGGGGGTTGACACCTCTAAAGAGACCCAGTACTTC CASSWGVDTSKETQYF TRBV5-1 . . TRBJ2-5
TGCGCCAGCAGTCGGGGGAATCAAGAGACCCAGTACTTC CASSRGNQETQYF TRBV5-1 . . TRBJ2-5
TGTGCCAGCGGCCAAACGGCTAACCCCACAGATACGCAGTATTTT CASGQTANPTDTQYF TRBV9 . . TRBJ2-3
TGTGCCTGGAGTGTACGCAACACTGAAGCTTTCTTT CAWSVRNTEAFF TRBV30 . . TRBJ1-1
TGTGCCAGCAGCCCTTCTACCCCGGGACAGGGGCAGTATTTT CASSPSTPGQGQYF TRBV11-2 . TRBD1 TRBJ2-3
TGTGCCTGGAGTGTTCGGGACAGGGCCTACAATGAGCAGTTCTTC CAWSVRDRAYNEQFF TRBV30 . TRBD1 TRBJ2-1
TGTGCCAGCAGCCCCCATGGGACTAGCGGGGGCCTAGGGACCCAGTACTTC CASSPHGTSGGLGTQYF TRBV7-2 few TRBD2 TRBJ2-5
TGTGCCAGCAGCACCTCTGGGACAAGGGGTAATTCACCCCTCCACTTT CASSTSGTRGNSPLHF TRBV11-2 once . TRBJ1-6
TGTGCCTGGAGTCCCCGACTAGCGTACACAGATACGCAGTATTTT CAWSPRLAYTDTQYF TRBV30 . TRBD2 TRBJ2-3
TGTGCCTGGAGAGAGCAGGGGGCAGAGGGCTACACCTTC CAWREQGAEGYTF TRBV30 . TRBD1 TRBJ1-2
TGTGCCAGCAGCCAAAATAGCAATCAGCCCCAGCATTTT CASSQNSNQPQHF TRBV7-2 . . TRBJ1-5
TGCAGCGTTGAAATAGGCTATCAATACGAGCAGTACTTC CSVEIGYQYEQYF TRBV29-1 few . TRBJ2-7
TGTGCCTGGAGTGTAATAGGGCGGGGAAGTTACAATGAGCAGTTCTTC CAWSVIGRGSYNEQFF TRBV30 . . TRBJ2-1
TGTGCCAGCAGTGCCGACCAGAACACTGAAGCTTTCTTT CASSADQNTEAFF TRBV2 few . TRBJ1-1
TGCAGCGTCCGAAAGGGACAGGGTCCCCACGAGCAGTACTTC CSVRKGQGPHEQYF TRBV29-1 few TRBD1 TRBJ2-7
TGTGCCAGCAGCCCCCCCTGGGGGGCTGGGGCCAACGTCCTGACTTTC CASSPPWGAGANVLTF TRBV11-3 once . TRBJ2-6
TGTGCCAGTGGGGCCAACACCGGGGAGCTGTTTTTT CASGANTGELFF TRBV9 . . TRBJ2-2
TGTGCCAGCAAGAGCACAGATACGCAGTATTTT CASKSTDTQYF TRBV6-6 . . TRBJ2-3